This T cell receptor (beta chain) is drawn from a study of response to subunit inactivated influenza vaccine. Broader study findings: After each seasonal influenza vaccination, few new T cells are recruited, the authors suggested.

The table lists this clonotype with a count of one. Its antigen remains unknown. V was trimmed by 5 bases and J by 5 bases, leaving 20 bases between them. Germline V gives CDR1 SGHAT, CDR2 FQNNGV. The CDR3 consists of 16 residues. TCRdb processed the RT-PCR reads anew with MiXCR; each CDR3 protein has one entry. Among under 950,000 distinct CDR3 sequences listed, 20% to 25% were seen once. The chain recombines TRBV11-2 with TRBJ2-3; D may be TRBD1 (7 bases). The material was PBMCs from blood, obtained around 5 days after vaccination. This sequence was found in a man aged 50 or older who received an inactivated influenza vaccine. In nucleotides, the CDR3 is TGTGCCAGCAGCCCCTCCTCGACAGGGAGGAAAGATACGCAGTATTTT. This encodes CASSPSSTGRKDTQYF.